This is a list of T cell receptor beta chains from one sample in a study of identical twins. TCRdb passed the 5' RACE reads through MiXCR, listing each CDR3 protein once. The sample yields under 350,000 distinct CDR3 sequences, roughly 9% seen once. This sample also belongs to another study, concerning yellow fever vaccine responses in identical twins.

The specimen sequenced was CD8+ T cells sorted from blood. The receptor set was obtained from a young woman in good health. Each CDR3 is given with its conserved first and last residue. A D gene is named only where the DNA matches it firmly. The listing skips clone size in some rows; elsewhere it reads once, few, many or a size class.

v_call	d_call	j_call	clone_size	cdr3_nt	cdr3_aa
TRBV6-1	TRBD1	TRBJ1-1	many	TGTGCCAGCAGTGAAGGGACAGGGGACACTGAAGCTTTCTTT	CASSEGTGDTEAFF
TRBV20-1	NA	TRBJ1-2	few	TGCAGTGCTCGACAGGATGAAAGCTATGGCTACACCTTC	CSARQDESYGYTF
TRBV27	NA	TRBJ2-1	NA	TGTGCCAGCAGTTTATTGGGCGGCATAAGCTCCTACAATGAGCAGTTCTTC	CASSLLGGISSYNEQFF
TRBV12-3/TRBV12-4	NA	TRBJ2-7	many	TGTGCCAGCAGTCCGACAGGTCCCGAGCAGTACTTC	CASSPTGPEQYF
TRBV4-3	TRBD2	TRBJ2-7	few	TGCGCCAGCAGCCCCGGGACGGGAGGGACCTCCTACGAGCAGTACTTC	CASSPGTGGTSYEQYF
TRBV29-1	TRBD2	TRBJ2-1	NA	TGCAGCGTGGGAAGCGGGATTTTTGAGCAGTTCTTC	CSVGSGIFEQFF
TRBV11-2	NA	TRBJ2-1	NA	TGTGCCAGCAGCCCAGCCCTAGCCAATCGTAACAATGAGCAGTTCTTC	CASSPALANRNNEQFF
TRBV4-3	NA	TRBJ2-7	few	TGCGCCAGCAGCCCGAGCGCTAGCCACTACGAGCAGTACTTC	CASSPSASHYEQYF
TRBV20-1	NA	TRBJ2-7	many	TGCAGTGCTAGAGAGTCCTACGAGCAGTACTTC	CSARESYEQYF
TRBV9	NA	TRBJ2-1	many	TGTGCCAGCAGCGTTTCTAACGGGGGGACATACAATGAGCAGTTCTTC	CASSVSNGGTYNEQFF
TRBV12-3/TRBV12-4	TRBD1	TRBJ2-2	many	TGTGCCAGCAGTGTCCCGACAGGGATGACCGGGGAGCTGTTTTTT	CASSVPTGMTGELFF
TRBV28	NA	TRBJ1-6	NA	TGTGCCAGCACCCCTACACAGGGAGATAATTCACCCCTCCACTTT	CASTPTQGDNSPLHF
TRBV12-3/TRBV12-4	TRBD1	TRBJ1-6	many	TGTGCCAGCAGTCACGGACAGGGTAATTCACCCCTCCACTTT	CASSHGQGNSPLHF
TRBV12-3/TRBV12-4	TRBD2	TRBJ2-3	few	TGTGCCAGCAGTTTGTACCTCAAACTAGCGGCCACAGATACGCAGTATTTT	CASSLYLKLAATDTQYF
TRBV27	TRBD2	TRBJ2-7	NA	TGTGCCAGCAGTTCTTCTAGCGGGCCTCGCTCCTACGAGCAGTACTTC	CASSSSSGPRSYEQYF
TRBV29-1	TRBD1	TRBJ2-7	many	TGCAGCGTTTTCTACTGGGACAGGGGGACCTACGAGCAGTACTTC	CSVFYWDRGTYEQYF
TRBV6-6	NA	TRBJ2-2	many	TGTGCCAGCAGTTACTCGGAGTTGGAGCTGTTTTTT	CASSYSELELFF
TRBV6-2/TRBV6-3	TRBD2	TRBJ2-7	few	TGTGCCAGCAGTTACTCGATCGGTAGCGGGAGGGCCGGGTACGAGCAGTACTTC	CASSYSIGSGRAGYEQYF
TRBV20-1	TRBD1	TRBJ2-7	few	TGCAGTGCTAAAGGGACAGGCTACGAGCAGTACTTC	CSAKGTGYEQYF
TRBV6-1	TRBD2	TRBJ2-2	many	TGTGCCAGCAGTGAAGTGCCTACCGGACTAGCGGGGGGCACCGGGGAGCTGTTTTTT	CASSEVPTGLAGGTGELFF
TRBV6-1	NA	TRBJ2-2	NA	TGTGCCAGCAGTGGGGGGGGCCCCTACGGGGAGCTGTTTTTT	CASSGGGPYGELFF
TRBV7-9	TRBD1	TRBJ2-3	few	TGTGCCAGCAGCCCGACAGGGAGCACAGATACGCAGTATTTT	CASSPTGSTDTQYF
TRBV2	NA	TRBJ1-5	few	TGTGCCAGCAAGTTATGGGGCAGCAATCAGCCCCAGCATTTT	CASKLWGSNQPQHF
TRBV25-1	NA	TRBJ1-5	many	TGTGCCAGCAGTGAATCCGGGGGCAATCAGCCCCAGCATTTT	CASSESGGNQPQHF
TRBV4-2	TRBD1	TRBJ2-7	many	TGTGCCAGCAGCTCACCTGGACAGGTCACCTACGAGCAGTACTTC	CASSSPGQVTYEQYF
TRBV28	TRBD1	TRBJ2-7	NA	TGTGCCAGCAGTTCGACCTGGGACAGCTCTACATCCTACGAGCAGTACTTC	CASSSTWDSSTSYEQYF
TRBV7-9	NA	TRBJ2-7	NA	TGTGCCAGCAGCTTAGCGGTCCATCCCTACGAGCAGTACTTC	CASSLAVHPYEQYF
TRBV7-9	NA	TRBJ1-3	few	TGTGCCAGCAGCTTAGAAGCGGGGCTCGACAACACCATATATTTT	CASSLEAGLDNTIYF
TRBV28	NA	TRBJ2-5	many	TGTGCCAGCAGACACGATGAGGGGACCCAGTACTTC	CASRHDEGTQYF
TRBV7-9	NA	TRBJ2-7	few	TGTGCCAGCAGCTTAGCGCTGGCCCCCTACGAGCAGTACTTC	CASSLALAPYEQYF
TRBV28	TRBD2	TRBJ2-1	many	TGTGCCAGCAGTGGACTAGCGGCGTCAAATGAGCAGTTCTTC	CASSGLAASNEQFF
TRBV18	NA	TRBJ2-7	NA	TGTGCCAGCTCACCACCAAGCTACGGGAGCGACGAGCAGTACTTC	CASSPPSYGSDEQYF
TRBV20-1	NA	TRBJ1-2	few	TGCAGTGCCAGGACGGACGATGCTAGTGGCTACACCTTC	CSARTDDASGYTF
TRBV27	TRBD1	TRBJ2-2	many	TGTGCCAGCAGTTCCGGACAGGGAGTCGACACCGGGGAGCTGTTTTTT	CASSSGQGVDTGELFF
TRBV7-3	NA	TRBJ2-3	many	TGTGCCAGCAGAGGTTTTTCCTCAGATACGCAGTATTTT	CASRGFSSDTQYF
TRBV5-6	TRBD2	TRBJ2-1	many	TGTGCCAGCAGGGGAGGGTCGGGGAGATCCTACAATGAGCAGTTCTTC	CASRGGSGRSYNEQFF
TRBV20-1	NA	TRBJ2-2	NA	TGCAGTGCTAGACCTGGGGTTCAAAACACCGGGGAGCTGTTTTTT	CSARPGVQNTGELFF
TRBV5-4	NA	TRBJ2-5	NA	TGTGCCAGCAGCTCGCAGGGGCAAGAGACCCAGTACTTC	CASSSQGQETQYF
TRBV19	NA	TRBJ1-2	NA	TGTGCCAGTAGTATAGTCGGGAGAAATGGCTACACCTTC	CASSIVGRNGYTF